The clone carrying this T cell receptor (beta chain) was detected once. Its antigen is undetermined. The CDR3 loop spans 14 amino acids. V lost 4 bases and J 8 bases, leaving 14 bases between the germline ends. Germline CDR1 and CDR2: LNHDA and SQIVND (reference sequence). TCRdb called the reads again in MiXCR, with one record for every CDR3 protein. This sample yields about 700,000 distinct CDR3 sequences, of which around 32% are seen a single time; around a sixth belongs to the top ten. This sample was included in a study of T cell repertoires in cytomegalovirus infection. Study information: HLA-B-restricted CMV epitopes that are well studied, plus recently identified HLA-C-restricted ones, were used by the study. CMV infection plus the matching HLA type was flagged by public TCR beta signatures.

Study-wide points: HLA-C-restricted CMV-specific TCR beta clonotypes prevailed in the ex vivo response. Pooled public TCR beta family frequency picked out CMV carriers with the relevant HLA.

The material was cultured PBMCs, obtained from culture after CMV antigen stimulation. The chain joins TRBV19 to TRBJ1-4, with D possibly TRBD1 on 6 matching bases. The receptor's source is a human donor in good health (CMV status not recorded). Some clones in this sample may be carry-over from other donors' samples. CDR3 residues: CASSNGQPQEKLFF. Written as DNA, the CDR3 is TGTGCCAGTAGTAACGGACAGCCACAAGAAAAACTGTTTTTT.